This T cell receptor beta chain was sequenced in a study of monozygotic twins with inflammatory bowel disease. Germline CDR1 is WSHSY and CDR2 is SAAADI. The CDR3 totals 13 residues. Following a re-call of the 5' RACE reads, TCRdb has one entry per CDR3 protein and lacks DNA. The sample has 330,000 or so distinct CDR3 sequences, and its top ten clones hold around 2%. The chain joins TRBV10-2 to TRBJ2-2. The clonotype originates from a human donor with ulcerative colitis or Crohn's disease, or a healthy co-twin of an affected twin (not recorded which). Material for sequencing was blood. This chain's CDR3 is CASILGPTGELFF.